This TCR beta chain was sequenced during a study of cytomegalovirus exposure and HLA in healthy donors (dated 2017 in TCRdb). Broadly, across the study: According to a later analysis, one platform produced both the roughly 130 validation repertoires and the roughly 640 repertoires of the first cohort. High-throughput TCR immunosequencing, statistical association of individual TCRs with disease status, and machine learning were combined to predict cytomegalovirus infection status. Besides the first cohort of 550 to 750 subjects, a separate validation cohort made up of 120 different subjects was used. The study aimed to test whether signatures of past pathogen exposure could be identified by cataloging public T cell receptors.

The donors belonged to the validation cohort of roughly 120 subjects, which was separate from the roughly 700-subject first cohort. From the cysteine up to the phenylalanine, the CDR3 has a length of 15 residues. Kept here is only the CDR3 DNA, which spans 45 bases and is read in frame from base 1. According to the germline V gene, CDR1 reads SGHAT and CDR2 reads FQNNGV. Trimming removed 4 bases from V and 0 bases from J, leaving 9 bases between the germline ends. Library preparation used the immunoSEQ multiplex PCR assay. The published analysis was carried out like this. A statistical classification framework was built to diagnose cytomegalovirus status from the catalog of TCR beta chain sequences. Here the immuneACCESS table is served through TCRdb, limited to in-frame sequences with V and J called. Missing clones are a known gap in these copies; in checked studies unresolved V genes cover under half, and the rest lacks a known reason. For V, J and clone size, that table is used; D and trimming come from the DNA. The sample data list around 99,000 clones, and around nine tenths of these were observed just once. About 2% of the sample is held by the ten biggest clonotypes.

For this clone: The specificity of this receptor is unknown. Within one base of it there is no much larger clone, and no base qualities were kept.

What the authors observed across the whole study: Most TCR sequences were observed very rarely across donors, whereas some public TCRs were present in many individuals. All 120 or so repertoires were used to score co-occurrence in the validation cohort in a later analysis, because that analysis had no HLA typing for the cohort. The authors suggested that the approach could potentially be extended to other disease states and immunological phenotypes. Subsequent analysis determined that TCRs grouped into clusters in the first cohort also showed a tendency toward co-occurrence across the 120 or so validation repertoires, and 90% to 95% of cluster scores exceeded 0. The classifier was reported to diagnose cytomegalovirus status with high specificity and sensitivity in both the original cohort and the validation cohort. In vitro tests confirmed that a few of the cytomegalovirus-associated TCR beta chains recognize cytomegalovirus antigens. The study gave a list of under 200 TCR beta chains associated with cytomegalovirus.

Sequencing was carried out using PBMCs. This sequence originates from a woman aged 18-29 years in good health and CMV-seronegative. The rearranged chain carries TRBV11-2 and TRBJ1-4, with an unclear D gene assignment. The sequenced DNA is TGTGCCAGCAGCTCTTACGGTGCAACTAATGAAAAACTGTTTTTT. It codes for CASSSYGATNEKLFF. This CDR3, with the reference TRBV11-2 and TRBJ1-4 proteins standing in past its ends, gives the full variable domain EAGVAQSPRYKIIEKRQSVAFWCNPISGHATLYWYQQILGQGPKLLIQFQNNGVVDDSQLPKDRFSAERLKGVDSTLKIQPAKLEDSAVYLCASSSYGATNEKLFFGSGTQLSVL.